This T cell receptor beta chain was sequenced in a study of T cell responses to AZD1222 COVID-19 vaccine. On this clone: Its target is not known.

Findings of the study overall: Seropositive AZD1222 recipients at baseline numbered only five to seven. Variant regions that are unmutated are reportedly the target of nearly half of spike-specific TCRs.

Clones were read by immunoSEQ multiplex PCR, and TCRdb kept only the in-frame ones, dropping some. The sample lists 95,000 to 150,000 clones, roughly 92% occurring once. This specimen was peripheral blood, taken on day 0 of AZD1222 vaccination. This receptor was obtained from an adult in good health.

The CDR3 loop reads CASSQEGGTGLANTEAFF. The CDR3 DNA reads as TGCGCCAGCAGCCAAGAAGGAGGAACAGGACTGGCGAACACTGAAGCTTTCTTT. The rearrangement links TRBV4-1 to TRBJ1-1, with D tentatively TRBD1 (5 bases). Trimming stripped 0 bases from V and 1 base from J, with 18 bases between. This CDR3 comprises 18 residues. CDR1 is MGHRA, CDR2 YSYEKL, per germline.